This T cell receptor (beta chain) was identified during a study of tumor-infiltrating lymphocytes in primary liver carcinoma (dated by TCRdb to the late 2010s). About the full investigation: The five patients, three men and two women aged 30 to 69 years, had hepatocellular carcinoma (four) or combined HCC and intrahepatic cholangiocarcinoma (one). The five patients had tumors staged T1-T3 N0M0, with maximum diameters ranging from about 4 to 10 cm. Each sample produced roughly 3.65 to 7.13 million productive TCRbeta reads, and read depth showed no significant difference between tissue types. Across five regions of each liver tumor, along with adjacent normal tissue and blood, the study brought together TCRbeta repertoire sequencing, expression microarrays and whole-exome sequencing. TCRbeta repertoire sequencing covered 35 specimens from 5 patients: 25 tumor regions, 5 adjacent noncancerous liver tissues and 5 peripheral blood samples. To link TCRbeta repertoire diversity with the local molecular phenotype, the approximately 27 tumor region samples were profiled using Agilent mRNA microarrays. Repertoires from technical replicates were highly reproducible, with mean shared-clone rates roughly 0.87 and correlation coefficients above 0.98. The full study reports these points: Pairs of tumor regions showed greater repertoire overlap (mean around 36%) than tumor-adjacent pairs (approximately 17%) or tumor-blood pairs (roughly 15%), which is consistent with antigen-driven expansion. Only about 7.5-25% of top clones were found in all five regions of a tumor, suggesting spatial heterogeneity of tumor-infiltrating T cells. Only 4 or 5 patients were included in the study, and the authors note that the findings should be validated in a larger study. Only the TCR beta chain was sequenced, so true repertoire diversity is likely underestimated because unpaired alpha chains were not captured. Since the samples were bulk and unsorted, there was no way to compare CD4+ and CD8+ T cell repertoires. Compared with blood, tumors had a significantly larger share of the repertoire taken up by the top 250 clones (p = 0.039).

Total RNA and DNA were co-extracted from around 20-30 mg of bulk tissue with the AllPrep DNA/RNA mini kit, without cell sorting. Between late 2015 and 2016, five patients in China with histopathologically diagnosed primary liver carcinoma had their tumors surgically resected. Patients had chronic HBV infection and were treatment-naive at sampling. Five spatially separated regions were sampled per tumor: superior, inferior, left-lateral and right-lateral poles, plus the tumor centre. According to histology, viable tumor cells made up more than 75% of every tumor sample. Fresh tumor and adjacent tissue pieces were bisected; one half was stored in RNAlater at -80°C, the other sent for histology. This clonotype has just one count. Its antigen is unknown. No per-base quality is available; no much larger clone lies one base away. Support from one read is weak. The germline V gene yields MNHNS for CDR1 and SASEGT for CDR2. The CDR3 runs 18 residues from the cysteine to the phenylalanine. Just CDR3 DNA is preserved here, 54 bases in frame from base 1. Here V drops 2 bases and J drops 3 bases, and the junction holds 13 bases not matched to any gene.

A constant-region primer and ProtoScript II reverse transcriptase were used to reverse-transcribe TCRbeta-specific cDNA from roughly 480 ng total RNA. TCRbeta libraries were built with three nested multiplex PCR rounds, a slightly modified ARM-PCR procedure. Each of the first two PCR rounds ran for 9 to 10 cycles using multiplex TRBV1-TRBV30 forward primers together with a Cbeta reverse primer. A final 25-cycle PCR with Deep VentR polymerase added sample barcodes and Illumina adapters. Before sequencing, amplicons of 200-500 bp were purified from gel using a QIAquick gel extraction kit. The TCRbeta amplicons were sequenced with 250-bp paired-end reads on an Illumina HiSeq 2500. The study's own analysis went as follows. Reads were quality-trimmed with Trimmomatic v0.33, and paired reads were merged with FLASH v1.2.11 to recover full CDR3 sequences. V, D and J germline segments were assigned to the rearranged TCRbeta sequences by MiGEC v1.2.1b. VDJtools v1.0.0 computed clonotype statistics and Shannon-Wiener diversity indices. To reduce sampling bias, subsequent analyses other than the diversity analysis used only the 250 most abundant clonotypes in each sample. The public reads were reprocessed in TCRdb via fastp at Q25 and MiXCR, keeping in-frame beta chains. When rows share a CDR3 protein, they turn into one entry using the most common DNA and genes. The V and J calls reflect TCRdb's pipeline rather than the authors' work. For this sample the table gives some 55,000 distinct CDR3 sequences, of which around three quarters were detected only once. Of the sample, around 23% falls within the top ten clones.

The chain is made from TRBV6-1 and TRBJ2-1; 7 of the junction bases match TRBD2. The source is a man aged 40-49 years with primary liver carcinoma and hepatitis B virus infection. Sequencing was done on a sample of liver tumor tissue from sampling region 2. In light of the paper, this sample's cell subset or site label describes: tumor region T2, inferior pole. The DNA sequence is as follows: TGTGCCAGCAGTGAAACCCAGCCCGGTACTAGCGTCTACAATGAGCAGTTCTTC. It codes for CASSETQPGTSVYNEQFF.